Below are 32 T cell receptor beta chains sequenced from a single sample in a study of cytotoxic CD8 clonotypes in ibrutinib-treated CLL. Sequencing used immunoSEQ multiplex PCR; TCRdb keeps in-frame clones, though not all of them. In the table there are about 140,000 clones, 85% to 95% of which are singletons. Sequenced here: PBMCs, sampled after 12 months of ibrutinib treatment. These receptors originate from a human donor with chronic lymphocytic leukemia.

This clone was seen only once. Since the CDR3 does not end with the conserved phenylalanine or tryptophan, this likely comes from a read error. The limits of the CDR3 on the DNA are not certain, so only TCRdb's listed CDR3 is given. The chain employs TRBV5-1 and TRBJ2-7. A total of 9 residues make up the CDR3, ends included. Germline CDR1 and CDR2: SGHRS and YFSETQ. The CDR3 sequence: CASSLSSGP.

This chain's CDR3 is CASGLVSGSGTGELFF. CDR3 in DNA: TGTGCTAGTGGTTTGGTCTCCGGGAGTGGGACCGGGGAGCTGTTTTTT. J is TRBJ2-2 and V is TRBV12-5; the D gene is possibly TRBD2 (6 bases). The germline V gene has CDR1 LGHNT and CDR2 FRNRAP. The germline V and J ends were trimmed by 0 bases and 5 bases, with 13 bases remaining between them. CDR3 length: 16 amino acids.

J is TRBJ1-3 and V is TRBV7-2; 8 bases fit TRBD1. V lost 4 bases and J lost 6; bases outside the gene matches: 8. CDR3 length equals 15 residues. Per the germline V gene, CDR1 is SGHTA and CDR2 is FQGNSA. The CDR3 spells CASSYTGTGPNTIYF. The CDR3 DNA is TGTGCCAGCAGCTATACCGGGACAGGACCAAACACCATATATTTT.

V usage is TRBV29-1 and J usage is TRBJ2-6; D might be TRBD2 (6 bases). This CDR3 contains 17 residues. Trimming took 0 bases from V and 4 from J, leaving 16 bases between them. CDR1 is SQVTM and CDR2 is ANQGSEA in the germline V gene. The CDR3 DNA sequence: TGCAGCGTTGAAGATTTAGCGCGGGGAACAGGGGCCAACGTCCTGACTTTC. Translated, it gives CSVEDLARGTGANVLTF.

This chain uses TRBV29-1 with TRBJ2-1, with D hard to call. From germline, CDR1 is SQVTM and CDR2 ANQGSEA. V dropped 8 bases and J dropped 0 bases, with 14 bases sitting between them. The CDR3 length is 14 residues. For the CDR3, the DNA is TGCAGCATGGGCCCTCCCAACTCCTACAATGAGCAGTTCTTC. Amino acid sequence: CSMGPPNSYNEQFF.

The chain is built from TRBV19 and TRBJ1-1; possible D gene TRBD1, 6 bases. The CDR3 contains 13 residues. Germline V lookup: CDR1 LNHDA, CDR2 SQIVND (reference sequence). V lost 6 bases, J lost 11 bases, and 19 bases lay in between. CDR3 loop: CASRTTGTKGAFF. CDR3 in DNA: TGTGCCAGTAGGACCACAGGGACGAAGGGGGCTTTCTTT.

This sequence joins TRBV5-1 and TRBJ2-3; 9 nucleotides agree with TRBD1. The germline CDR1 and CDR2 sequences are SGHRS and YFSETQ. The CDR3 is made up of 16 amino acids. J gave up 5 bases and V 0 bases, and 7 bases lay outside the gene matches. In nucleotides, the CDR3 is TGCGCCAGCAGCTTGGGGGACAGGGAAATAGGAGATACGCAGTATTTT. The encoded protein is CASSLGDREIGDTQYF. The full variable domain, its missing parts supplied by reference TRBV5-1 and TRBJ2-3, is KAGVTQTPRYLIKTRGQQVTLSCSPISGHRSVSWYQQTPGQGLQFLFEYFSETQRNKGNFPGRFSGRQFSNSRSEMNVSTLELGDSALYLCASSLGDREIGDTQYFGPGTRLTVL.

This chain joins TRBV2 and TRBJ2-7; perhaps D is TRBD1 or TRBD2 (5 bases each). From germline, CDR1 is SNHLY and CDR2 FYNNEI. This CDR3 is built from 9 residues. The V end was cut by 8 bases, the J end by 13 bases, with 12 bases between. The CDR3 loop reads CASGDVEYF. For the CDR3, the DNA is TGTGCCAGCGGGGACGTAGAATACTTC.

This sequence joins TRBV2 and TRBJ2-1, with 13 bases identical to TRBD2. After removal of 10 bases from V and 6 bases from J, the junction contained 6 bases not matched to a gene. The CDR3 sequence is 14 residues long. Germline values: CDR1 SNHLY, CDR2 FYNNEI. CDR3 region: CAIKRTSGSNEQFF. The CDR3 nucleotides are TGTGCCATCAAAAGGACTAGCGGGAGCAATGAGCAGTTCTTC.

The rearrangement uses TRBV7-9 and TRBJ2-3, with D possibly matching TRBD1 (6 bases). Germline CDR1 is SEHNR and CDR2 is FQNEAQ (reference sequence). The V end lost 2 bases, the J end lost 3 bases, and 12 bases lay between the germline ends. The CDR3 is 15 residues long. As DNA, the CDR3 is TGTGCCAGCAGCTTACTCCAGGGGCTAACAGATACGCAGTATTTT. This sequence encodes CASSLLQGLTDTQYF.

This clone was found once. This sequence joins TRBV6-5 and TRBJ2-5, with D unclear. V shed 7 bases and J shed 7 bases, with 16 bases lying between them. Germline V gene sequence: CDR1 MNHEY, CDR2 SVGAGI. The CDR3 sequence is 13 residues long. CDR3 amino acids: CASTQTRFGTQYF. The DNA for the CDR3 is TGTGCCAGCACCCAGACTCGATTTGGGACCCAGTACTTC.

V usage is TRBV9 and J usage is TRBJ2-3, with D hard to call. With 3 bases removed from V and 6 bases from J, the gap between germline ends came to 14 bases. The germline V gene encodes CDR1 SGDLS and CDR2 YYNGEE. The CDR3 is 14 residues long. The CDR3 here is CASSESPKGDTQYF. The CDR3 DNA is TGTGCCAGCAGCGAGTCCCCGAAGGGCGATACGCAGTATTTT.

V gene TRBV21-1 combines with J gene TRBJ1-2; the D call of TRBD1 is as the table states it, not checked on the DNA. TRBV21-1 is a documented pseudogene. This CDR3 region has 13 residues. CDR3 region: CASINRDNYGYTF. The CDR3 DNA reads TGTGCCAGCATCAACAGGGATAACTATGGCTACACCTTC.

The rearrangement links TRBV7-8 to TRBJ2-3; D is unclear. The germline V and J ends were trimmed by 1 base and 11 bases, with 10 bases remaining between them. CDR3 size: 12 residues. Germline CDR1 is SGHVS and CDR2 is FQNEAQ. CDR3 in DNA: TGTGCCAGCAGCTTAGATCACAGATGGCAGTATTTT. Translating gives CASSLDHRWQYF.

The chain employs TRBV7-9 and TRBJ2-5; D gene unclear. Trimming took 3 bases from V and 3 from J, leaving 14 bases between them. The length of the CDR3 is 15 residues. Germline V gene sequence: CDR1 SEHNR, CDR2 FQNEAQ (reference sequence). The DNA of the CDR3 is TGTGCCAGCAGCTTGGGCCTTAGGGTAGAAGAGACCCAGTACTTC. Its protein is CASSLGLRVEETQYF.

This chain uses TRBV7-2 with TRBJ2-1; D might be TRBD2 (6 bases). The CDR3 is 16 residues long. With 6 bases removed from V and 7 bases from J, the gap between germline ends came to 22 bases. Germline-derived CDR1 and CDR2 are SGHTA and FQGNSA. Written as DNA, the CDR3 is TGTGCCAGCAGGGAAAGAGCGGGCAATCGGATTAATGAGCAGTTCTTC. This sequence encodes CASRERAGNRINEQFF.

The chain is built from TRBV6-5 and TRBJ1-1; no clear D. Trimming removed 1 base at V and 5 bases at J, with 14 bases between. Per the germline V gene, CDR1 is MNHEY and CDR2 is SVGAGI. The CDR3 has 15 amino acids. CDR3 sequence reads: CASSYYNTVDTEAFF. For the CDR3, the DNA is TGTGCCAGCAGTTACTATAATACGGTCGATACTGAAGCTTTCTTT.

Here the CDR3 reads CASSEALVAGLNGEQYF. For the CDR3, the DNA is TGTGCCAGCAGTGAAGCATTGGTAGCGGGACTAAACGGGGAGCAGTACTTC. V usage is TRBV6-1 and J usage is TRBJ2-7; 8 nucleotides align to TRBD2. CDR3 length: 17 residues. The germline gives CDR1 MNHNS, CDR2 SASEGT. J was trimmed by 7 bases and V by 0 bases; bases with no gene match: 14.

This chain joins TRBV28 and TRBJ1-1; D is possibly TRBD1 (5 bases). V was shortened by 7 bases and J by 8 bases, with 20 bases between the two germline ends. The germline gives CDR1 MDHEN, CDR2 SYDVKM. This CDR3 has 14 residues. CDR3 in amino acids: CASTPTEPAREAFF. CDR3 DNA: TGTGCCAGCACCCCGACAGAACCCGCGAGGGAAGCTTTCTTT.

This sequence joins TRBV2 and TRBJ1-2; no reliable D call. The CDR3 extends over 13 amino acids. Trimming removed 3 bases from V and 6 bases from J, with 11 bases in between. CDR1 SNHLY and CDR2 FYNNEI come from the germline V gene. For the CDR3, the DNA is TGTGCCAGCAGTGAGAATGGAAGCGATGGCTACACCTTC. Translated, it gives CASSENGSDGYTF.

The chain recombines TRBV4-1 with TRBJ2-7; the D gene is possibly TRBD2 (5 bases). The CDR3 runs 16 residues. The V end lost 0 bases, the J end lost 3 bases, and 15 bases lay between the germline ends. Germline V lookup: CDR1 MGHRA, CDR2 YSYEKL. CDR3 nucleotide sequence: TGCGCCAGCAGCCAAGATTCTGGTGGACTGTACTACGAGCAGTACTTC. It codes for CASSQDSGGLYYEQYF.

The chain combines TRBV7-2 with TRBJ1-5; the match to TRBD1 covers 9 bases. Germline CDR1 SGHTA, CDR2 FQGNSA. The J segment lost 7 bases and the V segment lost 1 base, leaving 5 bases of the junction unmatched. There are 15 residues in the CDR3. CDR3 amino acids: CASSLVMGQGQPQHF. In nucleotides, the CDR3 is TGTGCCAGCAGCTTAGTTATGGGACAGGGACAGCCCCAGCATTTT. Looking up the rest from reference TRBV7-2 and TRBJ1-5 gives the full variable domain: GAGVSQSPSNKVTEKGKDVELRCDPISGHTALYWYRQSLGQGLEFLIYFQGNSAPDKSGLPSDRFSAERTGGSVSTLTIQRTQQEDSAVYLCASSLVMGQGQPQHFGDGTRLSIL.

The V gene is TRBV9, the J gene TRBJ2-7, with 10 bases that match TRBD2. The germline CDR1 and CDR2 sequences are SGDLS and YYNGEE. The J segment lost 6 bases and the V segment lost 4 bases, leaving 10 bases of the junction unmatched. The CDR3 has 15 amino acids. Written as DNA, the CDR3 is TGTGCCAGCAGCCCCTGGTGGCTAGCGGGAGCCGAGCAGTACTTC. Translation gives CASSPWWLAGAEQYF.

This chain uses TRBV5-1 with TRBJ1-1; tentatively, D is TRBD1 (5 bases). This CDR3 has 15 amino acids. V was pared by 2 bases and J by 3 bases, with 14 bases between. The germline V gene encodes CDR1 SGHRS and CDR2 YFSETQ. CDR3 sequence (DNA): TGCGCCAGCAGCTTAAACCAGGGCCTTTACACTGAAGCTTTCTTT. It codes for CASSLNQGLYTEAFF.

The V gene is TRBV6-5, the J gene TRBJ2-1; D possibly corresponds to TRBD1 (6 bases). The germline CDR1 and CDR2 sequences are MNHEY and SVGAGI. The CDR3 sequence is 14 residues long. Trimming removed 2 bases from V and 4 bases from J, with 9 bases in between. Here the CDR3 reads CASSYVDSYNEQFF. As DNA, the CDR3 is TGTGCCAGCAGTTACGTGGACAGTTACAATGAGCAGTTCTTC.

The chain joins TRBV18 to TRBJ1-1; 7 bases align to TRBD1. Unmatched junction bases numbered 4, after V lost 6 bases and J lost 3 bases. Germline V gene lookup returns CDR1 KGHSH and CDR2 LQKENI. This CDR3 comprises 13 residues. Here the CDR3 reads CASSRGADTEAFF. CDR3 DNA sequence: TGTGCCAGCTCCAGGGGGGCGGACACTGAAGCTTTCTTT. Using reference TRBV18 and TRBJ1-1 for the parts outside the CDR3, the full variable domain is NAGVMQNPRHLVRRRGQEARLRCSPMKGHSHVYWYRQLPEEGLKFMVYLQKENIIDESGMPKERFSAEFPKEGPSILRIQQVVRGDSAAYFCASSRGADTEAFFGQGTRLTVV.

This clone showed up just once. The rearrangement joins TRBV9 to TRBJ2-7, with 11 bases lining up with TRBD2. Germline CDR1 SGDLS, CDR2 YYNGEE. The junction had 11 bases not matched to a gene; V was cut back by 3 bases and J by 0 bases. The CDR3 totals 18 residues. The CDR3 nucleotides read TGTGCCAGCAGCGATGGGCTAGCGGGAGGACCAAGCTCCTACGAGCAGTACTTC. This codes for CASSDGLAGGPSSYEQYF.

The V gene is TRBV19, the J gene TRBJ2-7; D unresolved. V shed 3 bases and J shed 1 base, with 7 bases lying between them. The CDR3 totals 13 residues. CDR1 and CDR2 (germline): LNHDA, SQIVND (reference sequence). The CDR3 region is CASSMDGSYEQYF. The CDR3 DNA reads as TGTGCCAGTAGTATGGACGGATCCTACGAGCAGTACTTC. Filled out from reference TRBV19 and TRBJ2-7, the complete variable domain reads DGGITQSPKYLFRKEGQNVTLSCEQNLNHDAMYWYRQDPGQGLRLIYYSQIVNDFQKGDIAEGYSVSREKKESFPLTVTSAQKNPTAFYLCASSMDGSYEQYFGPGTRLTVT.

This chain joins TRBV5-1 and TRBJ1-3; D is uncertain. In germline, CDR1 is SGHRS, CDR2 YFSETQ. The CDR3 consists of 17 residues. Trimming stripped 0 bases from V and 4 bases from J, with 17 bases between. The CDR3 coding sequence is TGCGCCAGCAGCTTGGAGGTCGGGTCAGTCGTAGGAAACACCATATATTTT. Translation gives CASSLEVGSVVGNTIYF.

The chain is built from TRBV18 and TRBJ1-1; 7 nucleotides line up with TRBD1. Trimming at V came to 3 bases and at J to 6 bases, leaving 10 bases not matched to a gene. CDR3 length equals 15 residues. Per germline, CDR1 KGHSH and CDR2 LQKENI. This CDR3 is CASSPRGRGTAEAFF. The CDR3 region has the DNA TGTGCCAGCTCACCGCGCGGCAGGGGGACGGCTGAAGCTTTCTTT. Using reference TRBV18 and TRBJ1-1 for the parts outside the CDR3, the full variable domain is NAGVMQNPRHLVRRRGQEARLRCSPMKGHSHVYWYRQLPEEGLKFMVYLQKENIIDESGMPKERFSAEFPKEGPSILRIQQVVRGDSAAYFCASSPRGRGTAEAFFGQGTRLTVV.

The CDR3 region is CASTEQDWNTIYF. CDR3 coding DNA: TGTGCCAGCACCGAACAAGACTGGAACACCATATATTTT. V gene TRBV28 combines with J gene TRBJ1-3, with D uncertain. The length of the CDR3 is 13 residues. Trimming took off 7 bases at V and 7 bases at J, with 14 bases between the two ends. Germline values: CDR1 MDHEN, CDR2 SYDVKM.

The chain joins TRBV7-2 to TRBJ1-4; no reliable D call. Trimming shortened V by 1 base and J by 7 bases, and 10 bases separated the two germline ends. This CDR3 is 14 amino acids long. Germline values: CDR1 SGHTA, CDR2 FQGNSA. The CDR3 loop reads CASSLGQDGEKLFF. The CDR3 coding sequence is TGTGCCAGCAGCTTAGGGCAAGACGGTGAAAAACTGTTTTTT. The full variable domain, rest sourced from reference TRBV7-2 and TRBJ1-4, is GAGVSQSPSNKVTEKGKDVELRCDPISGHTALYWYRQSLGQGLEFLIYFQGNSAPDKSGLPSDRFSAERTGGSVSTLTIQRTQQEDSAVYLCASSLGQDGEKLFFGSGTQLSVL.